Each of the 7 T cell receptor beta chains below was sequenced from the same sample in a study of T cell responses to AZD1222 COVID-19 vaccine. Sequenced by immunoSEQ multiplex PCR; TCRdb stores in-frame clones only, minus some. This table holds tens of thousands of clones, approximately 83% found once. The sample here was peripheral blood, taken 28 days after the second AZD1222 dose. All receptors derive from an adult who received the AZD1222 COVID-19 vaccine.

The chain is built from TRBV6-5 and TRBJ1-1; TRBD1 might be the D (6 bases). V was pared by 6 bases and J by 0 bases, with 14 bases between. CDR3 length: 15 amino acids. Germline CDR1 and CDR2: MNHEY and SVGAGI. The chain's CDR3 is CASSARQGLNTEAFF. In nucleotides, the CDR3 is TGTGCCAGCAGCGCTCGTCAGGGGTTGAACACTGAAGCTTTCTTT.

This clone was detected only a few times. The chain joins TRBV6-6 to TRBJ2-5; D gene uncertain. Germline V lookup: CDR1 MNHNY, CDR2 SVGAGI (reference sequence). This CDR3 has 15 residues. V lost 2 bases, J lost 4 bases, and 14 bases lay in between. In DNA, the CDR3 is TGTGCCAGCAGTTACGACTCCAAACCCTCAGAGACCCAGTACTTC. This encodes CASSYDSKPSETQYF.

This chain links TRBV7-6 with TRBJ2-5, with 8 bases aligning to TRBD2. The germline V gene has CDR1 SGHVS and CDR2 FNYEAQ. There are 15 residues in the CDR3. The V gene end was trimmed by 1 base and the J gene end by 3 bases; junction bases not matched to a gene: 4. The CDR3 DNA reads TGTGCCAGCAGCTTAGGATACGGGGGGGAAGAGACCCAGTACTTC. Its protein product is CASSLGYGGEETQYF.

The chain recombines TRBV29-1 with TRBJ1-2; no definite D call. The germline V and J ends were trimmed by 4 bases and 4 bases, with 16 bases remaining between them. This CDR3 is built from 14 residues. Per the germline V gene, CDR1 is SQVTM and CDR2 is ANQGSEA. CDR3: CSVAPALTPYGYTF. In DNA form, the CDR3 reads TGCAGCGTTGCGCCGGCACTCACTCCCTATGGCTACACCTTC.

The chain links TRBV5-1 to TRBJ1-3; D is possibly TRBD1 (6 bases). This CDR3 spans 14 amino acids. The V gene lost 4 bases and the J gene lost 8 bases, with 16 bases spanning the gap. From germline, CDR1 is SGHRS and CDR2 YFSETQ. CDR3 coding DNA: TGCGCCAGCAGCCCCGCCGGGGGGGCGGACACCATATATTTT. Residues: CASSPAGGADTIYF.

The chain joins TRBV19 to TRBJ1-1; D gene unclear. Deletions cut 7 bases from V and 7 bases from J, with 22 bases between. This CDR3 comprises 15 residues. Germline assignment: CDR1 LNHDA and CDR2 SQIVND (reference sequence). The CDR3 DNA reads TGTGCCAGTAAGCGACTTTCCCGACCAGAACGTGAAGCTTTCTTT. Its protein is CASKRLSRPEREAFF.

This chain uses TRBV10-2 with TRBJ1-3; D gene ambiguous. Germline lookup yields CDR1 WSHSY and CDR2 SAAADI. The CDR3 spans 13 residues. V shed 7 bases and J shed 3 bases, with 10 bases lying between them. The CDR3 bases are TGCGCCAGCACCCCTTTGGTTGGAAACACCATATATTTT. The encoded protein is CASTPLVGNTIYF.